This T cell receptor beta chain appears in the sequencing data of a study of cytomegalovirus exposure and HLA in healthy donors. Amplification used 60 Vbeta primers and 13 Jbeta primers. Profiling relied on immunoSEQ multiplex PCR, and the TCRdb table lists in-frame clones only, not all of them. The sample lists 100,000 to 150,000 clones; roughly 80% were seen once. The J segment lost 6 bases and the V segment lost 1 base, leaving 3 bases of the junction unmatched. Germline CDR1 is SEHNR and CDR2 is FQNEAQ (reference sequence). The CDR3 is 13 residues long. Sequenced input: PBMCs. The V gene is TRBV7-9, the J gene TRBJ2-7; 7 bases are shared with TRBD2. This receptor was obtained from a man younger than 30 in good health and CMV-seropositive. The CDR3 sequence: CASSLGGLIEQYF. The CDR3 region has the DNA TGTGCCAGCAGCTTAGGGGGACTAATCGAGCAGTACTTC.